These 22 T cell receptor beta chains were sequenced from one sample in a study of blood T cells in healthy people across ages. Sample-barcoded 5' priming and a J-beta primer mix drove a second PCR of roughly 7 to 11 cycles. TCRdb re-derived calls from the 5' RACE reads in MiXCR, one entry per CDR3 protein. Of over 1.5 million distinct CDR3 sequences in the sample, around 50% were seen once. Sequencing input: blood. The receptors originated from a woman in her forties in good health.

This clonotype was found a few times. The V gene is TRBV20-1, the J gene TRBJ2-3; D not certain. Germline assignment: CDR1 DFQATT and CDR2 SNEGSKA (reference sequence). This CDR3 spans 15 amino acids. The germline V and J ends were trimmed by 0 bases and 1 base, with 11 bases remaining between them. The CDR3 loop reads CSARDGALGTDTQYF. In DNA, the CDR3 is TGCAGTGCTAGAGATGGAGCGCTGGGCACAGATACGCAGTATTTT.

The J gene is TRBJ1-2, the V gene TRBV27; perhaps TRBD1 as D (5 bases). The CDR3 contains 15 residues. Trimming shortened V by 6 bases and J by 6 bases, and 20 bases separated the two germline ends. Germline CDR1 is MNHEY and CDR2 is SMNVEV (reference sequence). The DNA for the CDR3 is TGTGCCAGCAGCCCAGACGGGGCGACAGACCATGGCTACACCTTC. This translates into CASSPDGATDHGYTF.

A few counts support this clonotype. The chain recombines TRBV7-2 with TRBJ2-3, with 7 positions matching TRBD1. Germline lookup yields CDR1 SGHTA and CDR2 FQGNSA. The ends lost 4 bases at V and 1 base at J; junction bases unmatched: 8. This CDR3 region has 16 residues. Here the CDR3 DNA reads TGTGCCAGCAGCTCTCACAGGGGTGTGGGCACAGATACGCAGTATTTT. Translated, it gives CASSSHRGVGTDTQYF.

This clonotype was detected a few times. This sequence joins TRBV20-1 and TRBJ1-6; D ambiguous. In germline, CDR1 is DFQATT, CDR2 SNEGSKA (reference sequence). Trimming left V 0 bases short and J 9 bases short, with 6 bases between. The CDR3 covers 12 residues. The DNA for the CDR3 is TGCAGTGCTAGAGATTTGGCTTCACCCCTCCACTTT. As protein: CSARDLASPLHF.

The rearrangement joins TRBV6-1 to TRBJ2-1; 7 bases match TRBD1. CDR3 length: 17 amino acids. V dropped 8 bases and J dropped 2; count of bases not matched to a gene: 15. Germline V gene sequence: CDR1 MNHNS, CDR2 SASEGT. The CDR3 loop is CASGVSYKTGTYNEQFF. CDR3 nucleotides: TGTGCCAGCGGGGTCTCGTACAAGACAGGGACCTACAATGAGCAGTTCTTC.

This clonotype turned up a few times. The rearrangement uses TRBV7-3 and TRBJ2-3, with 9 bases lining up with TRBD2. V lost 5 bases, J lost 5 bases, and 11 bases stayed unmatched. Germline values: CDR1 SGHTA, CDR2 FQGTGA. This CDR3 comprises 16 residues. The CDR3 loop is CASSKGASGAVDTQYF. The CDR3 region has the DNA TGTGCCAGCAGCAAGGGGGCTAGCGGGGCAGTAGATACGCAGTATTTT. The complete variable domain, with remaining parts taken from reference TRBV7-3 and TRBJ2-3, reads GAGVSQTPSNKVTEKGKYVELRCDPISGHTALYWYRQSLGQGPEFLIYFQGTGAADDSGLPNDRFFAVRPEGSVSTLKIQRTERGDSAVYLCASSKGASGAVDTQYFGPGTRLTVL.

The genes are TRBV5-1 and TRBJ2-3; 12 nucleotides line up with TRBD2. The V segment lost 1 base and the J segment 1 base; nucleotides outside the gene matches: 4. This CDR3 is 17 amino acids long. Germline-derived CDR1 and CDR2 are SGHRS and YFSETQ. The CDR3 loop is CASSLSRLAGGTDTQYF. As DNA, the CDR3 is TGCGCCAGCAGCTTGTCTCGACTAGCGGGAGGCACAGATACGCAGTATTTT. The full variable domain, rest sourced from reference TRBV5-1 and TRBJ2-3, is KAGVTQTPRYLIKTRGQQVTLSCSPISGHRSVSWYQQTPGQGLQFLFEYFSETQRNKGNFPGRFSGRQFSNSRSEMNVSTLELGDSALYLCASSLSRLAGGTDTQYFGPGTRLTVL.

The chain combines TRBV12-3 or TRBV12-4 with TRBJ2-3; D unclear. V dropped 8 bases and J dropped 7 bases, with 19 bases sitting between them. CDR3 size: 14 residues. The DNA for the CDR3 is TGTGCCAGCGCGTCCAGTGGTGGAGTAAATACGCAGTATTTT. This gives the protein CASASSGGVNTQYF.

This clonotype was observed once. The chain combines TRBV9 with TRBJ2-1; TRBD2 might be the D (5 bases). Germline CDR1 SGDLS, CDR2 YYNGEE. With 3 bases removed from V and 11 bases from J, the gap between germline ends came to 9 bases. This CDR3 has 11 residues. The CDR3 loop is CASSGGNKQFF. Written as DNA, the CDR3 is TGTGCCAGCAGCGGAGGGAATAAGCAGTTCTTC.

The chain carries TRBV10-3 and TRBJ2-3, with 13 bases that match TRBD2. From germline, CDR1 is ENHRY and CDR2 SYGVKD. V trimming: 10 bases; J trimming: 1 base; junction bases outside the gene matches: 2. The CDR3 extends over 14 amino acids. CDR3 nucleotides: TGTGCCACTGGGACTAGCGGGGGCACAGATACGCAGTATTTT. This sequence encodes CATGTSGGTDTQYF.

This clonotype was recorded a few times. V usage is TRBV7-2 and J usage is TRBJ2-1; D perhaps matches TRBD1 (6 bases). The CDR3 extends over 16 amino acids. V was pared by 6 bases and J by 7 bases, with 22 bases between. Germline CDR1 reads SGHTA; CDR2 reads FQGNSA. The CDR3 nucleotides are TGTGCCAGCAGGCCAGGGGCGCCGGGGTATCGGAATGAGCAGTTCTTC. It translates to CASRPGAPGYRNEQFF.

The V and J genes are TRBV5-1 and TRBJ2-3, with TRBD1 as a possible D gene (6 bases). CDR3 length equals 15 residues. V shed 2 bases and J shed 4 bases, with 14 bases lying between them. The germline V gene encodes CDR1 SGHRS and CDR2 YFSETQ. CDR3 protein: CASSFGNRDADTQYF. The CDR3 DNA reads as TGCGCCAGCAGCTTCGGCAACAGGGATGCAGATACGCAGTATTTT.

This sequence joins TRBV3-1 and TRBJ2-3; D remains unclear. CDR1 is LGHDT and CDR2 is YNNKEL in the germline V gene (reference sequence). The CDR3 consists of 15 residues. V lost 4 bases and J 3 bases, leaving 14 bases between the germline ends. The CDR3 spells CASSRVGRSTDTQYF. The CDR3 DNA sequence: TGTGCCAGCAGCCGGGTTGGCCGTTCAACAGATACGCAGTATTTT.

The chain is built from TRBV20-1 and TRBJ2-4, with 7 bases that match TRBD1. The DNA end is more similar to TRBJ2-7, so the J call may be wrong. This CDR3 contains 14 residues. Germline V gene lookup returns CDR1 DFQATT and CDR2 SNEGSKA (reference sequence). The CDR3 region is CSANLGTATYEQYF. CDR3 sequence (DNA): TGCAGTGCTAATCTCGGGACAGCCACCTACGAGCAGTACTTC.

The rearrangement joins TRBV9 to TRBJ2-7; 9 bases are shared with TRBD2. The J call may be mistaken, given a closer DNA end match to TRBJ2-5. This CDR3 spans 14 amino acids. Germline-derived CDR1 and CDR2 are SGDLS and YYNGEE. The CDR3 nucleotides read TGTGCCAGCAGCGTTAGCGGGGGTGTTGAGACCCAGTACTTC. The encoded protein is CASSVSGGVETQYF.

The chain employs TRBV20-1 and TRBJ2-6; 7 positions agree with TRBD1. This CDR3 comprises 12 residues. In germline, CDR1 is DFQATT, CDR2 SNEGSKA (reference sequence). J was trimmed by 11 bases and V by 3 bases; bases with no gene match: 4. The CDR3 bases are TGCAGTGCTAGGGGGACAGTCGACGTCCTGACTTTC. Residues: CSARGTVDVLTF.

The V and J genes are TRBV15 and TRBJ2-7, with TRBD2 matching 8 bases. CDR3 length: 14 amino acids. Trimming cost V 1 base and J 3 bases; bases outside gene matches: 2. The germline V gene has CDR1 LNHNV and CDR2 YYDKDF (reference sequence). Written as DNA, the CDR3 is TGTGCCACCAGCAGAGTCGGGGGGGGCTACGAGCAGTACTTC. It translates to CATSRVGGGYEQYF.

V gene TRBV6-1 combines with J gene TRBJ2-4; 8 nucleotides line up with TRBD1. The assigned J gene may be wrong: the sequence end matches TRBJ2-7 better. The CDR3 loop spans 15 amino acids. Germline lookup yields CDR1 MNHNS and CDR2 SASEGT. CDR3 region: CASSALTGAAYEQYF. CDR3 nucleotides: TGTGCCAGCAGTGCACTGACAGGGGCGGCCTACGAGCAGTACTTC.

The J gene is TRBJ2-5, the V gene TRBV27; TRBD2 agrees at 11 bases. The tail of the sequence fits TRBJ2-1 better, so the J call may be wrong. The CDR3 consists of 19 residues. The germline CDR1 and CDR2 sequences are MNHEY and SMNVEV (reference sequence). The CDR3 nucleotides read TGTGCCAGCAGTCTTGGACTAGCGGGCATGAGGGGGAAACAAGAGACCCAGTTCTTC. Translated: CASSLGLAGMRGKQETQFF.

Note on this clonotype: Germline is not matched at one junction end, which may reflect a read error. The chain uses TRBV4-3 and TRBJ2-3, with D unclear. CDR1 and CDR2 from the germline V gene are LGHNA and YSLEER. The CDR3 covers 13 residues. The CDR3 region has the DNA TGCGCCAGCAGCCAAGCCAGCATAGATACGCAGTATTTT. Its translation: CASSQASIDTQYF.

J is TRBJ1-2 and V is TRBV5-6; tentatively, D is TRBD1 (5 bases). The CDR3 totals 15 residues. Trimming took 0 bases from V and 4 from J, leaving 13 bases between them. CDR1 and CDR2 from the germline V gene are SGHDT and YYEEEE. CDR3 sequence (DNA): TGTGCCAGCAGCTTGGCCGGCAAGGGGACCTATGGCTACACCTTC. Amino acid sequence: CASSLAGKGTYGYTF. The entire variable domain, with the rest obtained from reference TRBV5-6 and TRBJ1-2, is as follows: DAGVTQSPTHLIKTRGQQVTLRCSPKSGHDTVSWYQQALGQGPQFIFQYYEEEERQRGNFPDRFSGHQFPNYSSELNVNALLLGDSALYLCASSLAGKGTYGYTFGSGTRLTVV.

This clonotype has just a few counts. The chain employs TRBV28 and TRBJ1-2, with unresolved D. Germline-derived CDR1 and CDR2 are MDHEN and SYDVKM. The CDR3 contains 12 residues. The V and J ends lost 2 bases and 3 bases respectively, with 4 bases between them. CDR3 coding DNA: TGTGCCAGCAGTTTAAACTACTATGGCTACACCTTC. It specifies CASSLNYYGYTF.